A selection of T cell receptor beta chains follows, all from one sample in a study of Ad26.COV2.S vaccination and SARS-CoV-2 variants. TCRdb's table, derived via immunoSEQ multiplex PCR, lists solely in-frame clones and lacks some. Of 300,000 to 350,000 clones listed, around 84% are singletons. The sample in question was peripheral blood, obtained in a trial of Ad26.COV2.S vaccine versus placebo. Receptor source: a person aged 18-60 years who received the Ad26.COV2.S COVID-19 vaccine or a placebo. Both conserved end residues are part of each CDR3.

j_call v_call cdr3_aa
TRBJ1-3 TRBV10-3 CAISVGAGGAFGNTIYF
TRBJ2-7 TRBV5-1 CASQRLPSPDYEQYF
TRBJ2-2 TRBV5-1 CASSNTGELFF
TRBJ2-3 TRBV9 CASSVDPGSTDTQYF
TRBJ2-5 TRBV27 CASSNLGGGETQYF
TRBJ2-5 TRBV7-2 CASSSVGGGGRRETQYF
TRBJ1-5 TRBV6-6 CASSRFSTGKNQPQHF
TRBJ1-5 TRBV12-3/TRBV12-4 CATGSSDNQPQHF
TRBJ1-3 TRBV7-2 CASRSLGMEGGNTIYF
TRBJ1-1 TRBV7-2 CAIRTGGQNTEAFF
TRBJ1-1 TRBV30 CAWSDRGESAFF
TRBJ2-5 TRBV19 CASSSLTGRQETQYF
TRBJ1-1 TRBV19 CASGQATEAFF
TRBJ2-6 TRBV5-4 CASSLVSGANVLTF
TRBJ2-7 TRBV14 CASSQDQIGEQYF
TRBJ2-3 TRBV25-1 CASGRGVDTQYF
TRBJ1-1 TRBV5-1 CASSSLDRGQTEAFF
TRBJ1-1 TRBV6-5 CASRRDSSANTEAFF
TRBJ2-5 TRBV2 CASSSWRTGGAETQYF
TRBJ1-2 TRBV5-1 CASSLTSANYGYTF
TRBJ1-1 TRBV10-3 CAIGLNTEAFF
TRBJ2-5 TRBV10-1 CASSRDRIQETQYF
TRBJ1-1 TRBV18 CASSLRENTEAFF
TRBJ1-1 TRBV5-1 CASSLLPETEAFF